The 3 T cell receptor beta chains below all came from one sample that was sequenced in a study of blood T cell repertoires in COVID-19. The method was immunoSEQ multiplex PCR; TCRdb's version includes in-frame clones alone and lacks a portion of them. The sample lists about 190,000 clones; roughly 73% were seen once. The specimen sequenced was peripheral blood. The receptors were gathered from a woman over 75 with active or convalescent COVID-19.

The rearrangement joins TRBV4-1 to TRBJ2-5; 9 bases map to TRBD2. Germline V CDR1 and CDR2: MGHRA, YSYEKL. Trimming took 4 bases from V and 1 from J; bases not matched to a gene: 7. The CDR3 extends over 16 amino acids. The CDR3 spells CASSRGTSYSQETQYF. The CDR3 DNA is TGCGCCAGCAGCCGGGGGACTAGCTATTCCCAAGAGACCCAGTACTTC.

The sample holds one count of this clone. The V gene is TRBV28, the J gene TRBJ2-1, with TRBD2 identical over 7 bases. The CDR3 contains 17 residues. The V gene's germline CDR1 is MDHEN and CDR2 SYDVKM. The J segment lost 0 bases and the V segment lost 5 bases, leaving 10 bases of the junction unmatched. The CDR3 DNA sequence: TGTGCCAGCAGTGTAACCTGGGGGGGAAGCTCCTACAATGAGCAGTTCTTC. This translates into CASSVTWGGSSYNEQFF.

The chain combines TRBV14 with TRBJ1-2; the D is unclear. The V and J ends lost 3 bases and 7 bases respectively, with 18 bases between them. In germline, CDR1 is SGHDN, CDR2 FVKESK. The CDR3 length is 15 residues. CDR3 sequence: CASSQVTGNYGGYTF. As DNA, the CDR3 is TGTGCCAGCAGCCAGGTCACCGGGAACTACGGTGGCTACACCTTC. Supplemented by reference TRBV14 and TRBJ1-2, the full variable domain reads EAGVTQFPSHSVIEKGQTVTLRCDPISGHDNLYWYRRVMGKEIKFLLHFVKESKQDESGMPNNRFLAERTGGTYSTLKVQPAELEDSGVYFCASSQVTGNYGGYTFGSGTRLTVV.